The following is a T cell receptor beta chain sequence with its context. Its antigen remains unidentified. CD45RO-negative, CCR7-positively selected cells formed the naive CD8 fraction, excluding terminally differentiated effector memory CD45RA+ cells. Germline V gene lookup returns CDR1 MGHRA and CDR2 YSYEKL. The CDR3 is made up of 14 amino acids. V gave up 0 bases and J gave up 8 bases, with 13 bases separating them. This sample stems from a study of shared clonotypes between healthy human individuals. Study-wide background: The cohort had a couple of women and a few men, ages 18 to 49. Whole-study results and caveats: Across subsets, estimated richness was generally greater for naive than for memory populations. Generation of non-shared clonotypes was less probable than generation of clonotypes shared by all four donors. Among several donors, roughly 5% of naive CD4 clonotypes were found in common.

Measured with immunoSEQ multiplex PCR; TCRdb has only the in-frame clones, and not every one. The table includes about 2.1 million clones, about 93% detected once. This sequence joins TRBV4-1 and TRBJ1-2; no definite D call. This clonotype was sampled from a man aged 18-30 years in good health. Some clones in this sample may be carry-over from other donors' samples. The sequencing input was naive CD8+ T cells from PBMCs. CDR3 DNA: TGCGCCAGCAGCCAAGAGTTGGGTTCCGGAGGCTACACCTTC. As protein: CASSQELGSGGYTF.